These 13 T cell receptor beta chains were all obtained from the same sample, sequenced in a study of human T cells and chemical hapten exposure. TCRdb fed the RACE reads into MiXCR, producing one record per CDR3 protein. The sample has tens of thousands of distinct CDR3 sequences, around 4.5% seen once. Specified time point: healthy volunteer bleed at 2 weeks. The authors extracted total RNA from unfractionated whole blood. Sequenced sample: whole blood. These receptors were obtained from a human donor in good health. Some clones in this sample may be carry-over from other donors' samples.

This clonotype was found many times. The CDR3 here is CASSLEGSGRTGELFF. CDR3 DNA sequence: TGCGCCAGCAGCTTGGAAGGCAGCGGGAGAACCGGGGAGCTGTTTTTT. V gene TRBV5-1 combines with J gene TRBJ2-2; 8 nucleotides line up with TRBD2. The germline V gene has CDR1 SGHRS and CDR2 YFSETQ. The V gene end was trimmed by 0 bases and the J gene end by 5 bases; junction bases not matched to a gene: 6. CDR3 length: 16 amino acids. The full variable domain, its missing parts supplied by reference TRBV5-1 and TRBJ2-2, is KAGVTQTPRYLIKTRGQQVTLSCSPISGHRSVSWYQQTPGQGLQFLFEYFSETQRNKGNFPGRFSGRQFSNSRSEMNVSTLELGDSALYLCASSLEGSGRTGELFFGEGSRLTVL.

This clonotype was observed a few times. The chain employs TRBV6-5 and TRBJ1-3, with a weak D call TRBD1 (6 bases). Germline-derived CDR1 and CDR2 are MNHEY and SVGAGI. The CDR3 extends over 19 amino acids. The V gene lost 0 bases and the J gene lost 0 bases, with 18 bases spanning the gap. The CDR3 loop reads CASSYSIGAGVLSGNTIYF. The CDR3, as DNA: TGTGCCAGCAGTTACTCGATAGGGGCAGGGGTCCTCTCTGGAAACACCATATATTTT.

This clonotype was found many times. This chain joins TRBV7-2 and TRBJ1-1; D unresolved. Germline V CDR1 and CDR2: SGHTA, FQGNSA. This CDR3 is built from 13 residues. V dropped 3 bases and J dropped 1 base, with 6 bases sitting between them. In DNA, the CDR3 is TGTGCCAGCAGCTTGACAAGGAACACTGAAGCTTTCTTT. It specifies CASSLTRNTEAFF.

This clonotype has ten or more counts. This chain links TRBV5-1 with TRBJ1-1; tentatively, D is TRBD1 (6 bases). The CDR3 has 15 amino acids. Germline-derived CDR1 and CDR2 are SGHRS and YFSETQ. V gave up 4 bases and J gave up 6 bases, with 19 bases separating them. The CDR3 sequence: CASSHGGDKGAEAFF. As DNA, the CDR3 is TGCGCCAGCAGCCATGGGGGGGACAAAGGAGCTGAAGCTTTCTTT.

This clonotype was seen only a few times. CDR3 in DNA: TGTGCCAGCAGTTACTCAGCAGGTAGCCTCCCTGAAGCTTTCTTT. As protein: CASSYSAGSLPEAFF. The chain recombines TRBV6-5 with TRBJ1-1; D is undetermined. Germline assignment: CDR1 MNHEY and CDR2 SVGAGI. The CDR3 loop spans 15 amino acids. V lost 0 bases, J lost 6 bases, and 14 bases lay in between.

This clonotype turned up a few times. The chain recombines TRBV2 with TRBJ2-1; TRBD1 aligns across 7 bases. This CDR3 region has 12 residues. Germline lookup yields CDR1 SNHLY and CDR2 FYNNEI. Germline trimming cut 5 bases from V and 6 bases from J; bases unmatched to any gene: 1. The CDR3 here is CASSRQGNEQFF. As DNA, the CDR3 is TGTGCCAGCAGTAGACAGGGCAATGAGCAGTTCTTC.

This clonotype was recorded at least ten times. The chain joins TRBV6-5 to TRBJ1-5, with D possibly being TRBD1 (5 bases). Germline-derived CDR1 and CDR2 are MNHEY and SVGAGI. This CDR3 region has 14 residues. Trimming removed 2 bases from V and 0 bases from J, with 5 bases in between. The CDR3 nucleotides are TGTGCCAGCAGTTACGGGGGTAGCAATCAGCCCCAGCATTTT. Its translation is CASSYGGSNQPQHF.

This clonotype came up once. The rearrangement links TRBV30 to TRBJ1-3; D not certain. The ends were cut back, 2 bases at V and 4 bases at J, with 9 bases in the middle. The CDR3 runs to 13 residues. Germline values: CDR1 GTSNPN, CDR2 SVGIG (reference sequence). CDR3 coding DNA: TGTGCCTGGAGTATGGCAAGCGGAAACACCATATATTTT. This sequence encodes CAWSMASGNTIYF. Full variable domain (outside the CDR3, taken from reference TRBV30 and TRBJ1-3): SQTIHQWPATLVQPVGSPLSLECTVEGTSNPNLYWYRQAAGRGLQLLFYSVGIGQISSEVPQNLSASRPQDRQFILSSKKLLLSDSGFYLCAWSMASGNTIYFGEGSWLTVV.

The J gene is TRBJ2-5, the V gene TRBV10-2, with D tentatively TRBD2 (6 bases). The CDR3 totals 14 residues. Germline assignment: CDR1 WSHSY and CDR2 SAAADI. Trimming pared 8 bases from V and 3 bases from J, leaving 16 bases between. The CDR3 coding sequence is TGCGCCAGCGGACTAACCCCACGGGAAGAGACCCAGTACTTC. The encoded protein is CASGLTPREETQYF.

This clonotype was observed many times. The chain couples TRBV7-3 to TRBJ2-1, with 13 positions matching TRBD2. There are 14 residues in the CDR3. The trim removed 5 bases at V and 9 bases at J, leaving 4 bases unmatched. CDR1 and CDR2 (germline): SGHTA, FQGTGA. The CDR3 spells CASSPGLAGVEQFF. CDR3 coding DNA: TGTGCCAGCAGCCCCGGACTAGCGGGAGTTGAGCAGTTCTTC.

This clonotype was detected many times. The chain combines TRBV10-3 with TRBJ1-1; tentatively, D is TRBD1 (5 bases). V lost 8 bases and J lost 3, with 13 bases in between. Germline-derived CDR1 and CDR2 are ENHRY and SYGVKD. The CDR3 spans 13 residues. In DNA form, the CDR3 reads TGTGCCATCGGGGGGGGGGTTGACACTGAAGCTTTCTTT. This codes for CAIGGGVDTEAFF.

This clonotype was found many times. The rearrangement links TRBV20-1 to TRBJ1-5, with D uncertain. Germline assignment: CDR1 DFQATT and CDR2 SNEGSKA (reference sequence). With 2 bases removed from V and 4 bases from J, the gap between germline ends came to 9 bases. This CDR3 region has 13 residues. CDR3 nucleotide sequence: TGCAGTGCTAGACTCGGTCCGAATCAGCCCCAGCATTTT. Protein product: CSARLGPNQPQHF.

This clonotype has a count of ten or more. V gene TRBV9 combines with J gene TRBJ2-1; the D gene is possibly TRBD2 (6 bases). The CDR3 consists of 15 residues. Germline V lookup: CDR1 SGDLS, CDR2 YYNGEE. Trimming stripped 0 bases from V and 4 bases from J, with 11 bases between. The CDR3 is CASSVASGTYNEQFF. Written as DNA, the CDR3 is TGTGCCAGCAGCGTAGCCTCGGGGACTTACAATGAGCAGTTCTTC. Filled out from reference TRBV9 and TRBJ2-1, the complete variable domain reads DSGVTQTPKHLITATGQRVTLRCSPRSGDLSVYWYQQSLDQGLQFLIQYYNGEERAKGNILERFSAQQFPDLHSELNLSSLELGDSALYFCASSVASGTYNEQFFGPGTRLTVL.